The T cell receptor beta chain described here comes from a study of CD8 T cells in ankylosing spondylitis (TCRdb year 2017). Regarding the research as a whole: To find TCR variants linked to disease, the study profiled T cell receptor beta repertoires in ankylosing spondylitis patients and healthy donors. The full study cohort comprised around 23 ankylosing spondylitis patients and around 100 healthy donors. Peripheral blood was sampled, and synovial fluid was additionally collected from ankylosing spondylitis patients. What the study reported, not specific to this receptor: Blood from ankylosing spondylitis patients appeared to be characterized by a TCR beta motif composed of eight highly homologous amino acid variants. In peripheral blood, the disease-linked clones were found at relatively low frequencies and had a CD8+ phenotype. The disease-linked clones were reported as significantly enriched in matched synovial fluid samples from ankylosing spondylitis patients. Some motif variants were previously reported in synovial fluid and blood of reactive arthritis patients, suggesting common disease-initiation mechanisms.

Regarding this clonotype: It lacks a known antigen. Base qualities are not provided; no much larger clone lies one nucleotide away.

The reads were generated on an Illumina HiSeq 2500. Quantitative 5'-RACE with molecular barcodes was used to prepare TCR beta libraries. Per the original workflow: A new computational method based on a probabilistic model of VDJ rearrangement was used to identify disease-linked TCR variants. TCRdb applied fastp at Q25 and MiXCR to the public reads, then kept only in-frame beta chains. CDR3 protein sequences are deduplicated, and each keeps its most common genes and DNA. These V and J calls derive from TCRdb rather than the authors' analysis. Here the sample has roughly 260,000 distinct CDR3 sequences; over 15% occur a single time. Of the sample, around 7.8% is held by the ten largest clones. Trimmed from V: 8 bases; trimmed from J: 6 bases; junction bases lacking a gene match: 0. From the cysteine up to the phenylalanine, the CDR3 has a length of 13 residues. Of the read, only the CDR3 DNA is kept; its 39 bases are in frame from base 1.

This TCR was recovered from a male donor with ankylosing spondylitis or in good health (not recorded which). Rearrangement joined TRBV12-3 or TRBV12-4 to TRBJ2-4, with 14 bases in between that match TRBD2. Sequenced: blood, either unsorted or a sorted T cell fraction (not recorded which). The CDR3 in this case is CASGTSGRNIQYF. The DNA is TGTGCCAGCGGGACTAGCGGGAGAAACATTCAGTACTTC.